Below, one TCR beta chain is given with its context. The antigen is unknown. Naive and memory CD4+ T cells were cultured with CEF, then survey-sequenced. Libraries were prepared by immunoSEQ multiplex PCR; TCRdb keeps only in-frame clonotypes and omits some of them. Here the sample spans 35,000 or so clones, over 65% being singletons. For approximately eleven days, roughly 10^5 sorted CD4+ cells grew with T cell-depleted PBMCs and CEF. The record originates from a study of CD4 T cells in relation to SARS-CoV-2 and coronaviruses. Study-level results: Culture-expanded clones reflect memory recall rather than primary priming during culture.

The CDR3 sequence is 16 residues long. V trimming: 3 bases; J trimming: 6 bases; junction bases outside the gene matches: 8. The germline V gene has CDR1 SGHTA and CDR2 FQGTGA. This sequence joins TRBV7-3 and TRBJ2-1, with 10 bases identical to TRBD1. Specimen: memory CD4+ T cells from PBMCs, cultured in vitro. This TCR was sampled from an adult with COVID-19. In nucleotides, the CDR3 is TGTGCCAGCAGCTTGGGGCGGGACAGGGGATCCAATGAGCAGTTCTTC. This translates into CASSLGRDRGSNEQFF.